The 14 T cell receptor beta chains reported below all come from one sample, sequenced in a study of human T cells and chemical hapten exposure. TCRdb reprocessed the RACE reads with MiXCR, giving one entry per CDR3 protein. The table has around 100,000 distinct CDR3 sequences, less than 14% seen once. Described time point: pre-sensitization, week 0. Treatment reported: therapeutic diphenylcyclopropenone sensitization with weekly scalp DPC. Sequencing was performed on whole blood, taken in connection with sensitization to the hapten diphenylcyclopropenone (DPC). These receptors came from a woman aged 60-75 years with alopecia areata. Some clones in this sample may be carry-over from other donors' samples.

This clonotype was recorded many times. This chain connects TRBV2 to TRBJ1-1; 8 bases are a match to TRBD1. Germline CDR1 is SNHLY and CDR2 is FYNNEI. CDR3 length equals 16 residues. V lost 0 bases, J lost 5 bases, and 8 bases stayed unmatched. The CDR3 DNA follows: TGTGCCAGCAGTGAAGCGCGGAGGACAGGGTGGACTGAAGCTTTCTTT. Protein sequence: CASSEARRTGWTEAFF.

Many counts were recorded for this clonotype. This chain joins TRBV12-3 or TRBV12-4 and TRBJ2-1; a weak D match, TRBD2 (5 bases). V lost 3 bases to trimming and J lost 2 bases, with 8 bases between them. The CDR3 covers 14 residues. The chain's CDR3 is CASSFLRAYNEQFF. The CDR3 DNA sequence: TGTGCCAGCAGTTTTTTGCGGGCCTACAATGAGCAGTTCTTC.

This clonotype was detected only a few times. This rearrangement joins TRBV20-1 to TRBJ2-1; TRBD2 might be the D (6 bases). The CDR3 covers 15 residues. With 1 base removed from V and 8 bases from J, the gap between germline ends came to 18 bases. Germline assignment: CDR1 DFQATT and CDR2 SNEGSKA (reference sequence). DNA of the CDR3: TGCAGTGCTAGAGTGGTCGGGCTAGCGAAGGATGAGCAGTTCTTC. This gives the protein CSARVVGLAKDEQFF.

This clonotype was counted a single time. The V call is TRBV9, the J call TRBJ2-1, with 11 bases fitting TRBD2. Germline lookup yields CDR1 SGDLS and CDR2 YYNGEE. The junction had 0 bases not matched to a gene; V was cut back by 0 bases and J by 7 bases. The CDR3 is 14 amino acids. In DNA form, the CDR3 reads TGTGCCAGCAGCGTAGGGACTAGCGGGAATGAGCAGTTCTTC. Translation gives CASSVGTSGNEQFF.

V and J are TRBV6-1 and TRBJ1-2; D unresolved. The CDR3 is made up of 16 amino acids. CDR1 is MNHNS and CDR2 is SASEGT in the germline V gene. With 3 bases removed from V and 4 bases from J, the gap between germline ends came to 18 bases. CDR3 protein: CASSEPGSGERYGYTF. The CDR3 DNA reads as TGTGCCAGCAGTGAGCCTGGATCAGGTGAACGCTATGGCTACACCTTC.

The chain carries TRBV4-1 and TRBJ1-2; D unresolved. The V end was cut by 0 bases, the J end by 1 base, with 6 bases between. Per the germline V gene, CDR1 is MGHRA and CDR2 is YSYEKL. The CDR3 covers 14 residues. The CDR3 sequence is CASSQDILNYGYTF. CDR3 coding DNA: TGCGCCAGCAGCCAAGATATCCTTAACTATGGCTACACCTTC.

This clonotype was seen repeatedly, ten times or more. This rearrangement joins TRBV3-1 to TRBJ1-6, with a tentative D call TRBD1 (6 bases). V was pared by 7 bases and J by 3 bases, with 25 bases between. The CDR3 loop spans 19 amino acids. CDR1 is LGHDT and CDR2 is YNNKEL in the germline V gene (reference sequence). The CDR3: CASTHRVGGRSGYNSPLHF. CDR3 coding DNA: TGTGCCAGCACCCACAGGGTCGGGGGCCGGAGTGGCTATAATTCACCCCTCCACTTT.

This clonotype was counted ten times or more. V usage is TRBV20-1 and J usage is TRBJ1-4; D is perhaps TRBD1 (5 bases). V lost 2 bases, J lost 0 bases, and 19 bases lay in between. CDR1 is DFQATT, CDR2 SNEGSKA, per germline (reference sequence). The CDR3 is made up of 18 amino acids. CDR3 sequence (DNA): TGCAGTGCTAGAAGCCCGACGGGGTCAGGGTCAACTAATGAAAAACTGTTTTTT. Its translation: CSARSPTGSGSTNEKLFF.

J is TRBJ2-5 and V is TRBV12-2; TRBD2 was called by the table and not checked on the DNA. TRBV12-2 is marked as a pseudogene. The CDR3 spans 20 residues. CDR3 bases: TGTGCAAGTCGCTTAGGATATTTAGCGGGGGACACGACTACCCAAGAGACCCAGTACTTC. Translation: CASRLGYLAGDTTTQETQYF.

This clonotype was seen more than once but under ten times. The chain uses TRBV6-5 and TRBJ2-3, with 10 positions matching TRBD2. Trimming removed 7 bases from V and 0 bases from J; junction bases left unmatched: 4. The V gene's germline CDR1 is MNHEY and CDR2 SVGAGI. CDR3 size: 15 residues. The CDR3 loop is CASTRAGGSTDTQYF. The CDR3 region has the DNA TGTGCCAGCACCCGAGCGGGGGGGAGCACAGATACGCAGTATTTT.

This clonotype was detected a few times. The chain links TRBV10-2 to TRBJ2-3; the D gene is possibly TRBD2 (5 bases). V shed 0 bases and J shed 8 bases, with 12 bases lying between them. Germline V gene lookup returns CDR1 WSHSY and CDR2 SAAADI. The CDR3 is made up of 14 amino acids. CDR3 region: CASSESEGVGTQYF. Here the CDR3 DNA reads TGCGCCAGCAGTGAGTCAGAGGGCGTCGGTACGCAGTATTTT.

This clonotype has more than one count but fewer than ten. DNA for the CDR3: TGCAGCGTTGAACAGGTGAGGAATGAGCAGTTCTTC. This codes for CSVEQVRNEQFF. The V gene is TRBV29-1, the J gene TRBJ2-1; no clear D gene. This CDR3 region has 12 residues. V dropped 2 bases and J dropped 7 bases, with 9 bases sitting between them. Germline V gene lookup returns CDR1 SQVTM and CDR2 ANQGSEA.

CDR3 residues: CSTQGTLGEKLFF. The DNA of the CDR3 is TGCAGCACACAAGGGACATTGGGGGAAAAACTGTTTTTT. V usage is TRBV20-1 and J usage is TRBJ1-4, with a weak D call TRBD1 (6 bases). This CDR3 comprises 13 residues. Germline CDR1 reads DFQATT; CDR2 reads SNEGSKA (reference sequence).

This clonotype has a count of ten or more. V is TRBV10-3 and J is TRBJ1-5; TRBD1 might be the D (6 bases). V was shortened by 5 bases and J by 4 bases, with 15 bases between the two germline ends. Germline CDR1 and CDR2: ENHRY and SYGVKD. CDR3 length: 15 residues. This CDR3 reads CAISKQDRTNQPQHF. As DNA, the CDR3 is TGTGCCATCAGTAAGCAAGACAGGACTAATCAGCCCCAGCATTTT.